Listed below are T cell receptor beta chains from one sample, sequenced in a study of blood T cell repertoires in COVID-19. Generated by immunoSEQ multiplex PCR, the TCRdb table keeps only in-frame clones and is missing some. The sample comprises approximately 300,000 clones, 90% to 95% of which are singletons, and less than 4% rests with the top ten. The specimen was PBMCs or T cells enriched from blood (not recorded which). The receptors stem from a woman aged 25 to 39 who had been exposed to COVID-19. The CDR3 runs from the conserved cysteine through the conserved F or W. The order of the fields is V gene, D gene, clone size, J gene, CDR3 protein, CDR3 DNA. A D gene is named only where the DNA matches it firmly. Where a row states a size, it is once, few, many or the class of an expanded clone; other rows omit it.

>TRBV6-1|.|.|TRBJ1-2
CASSEAPANYGYTF
TGTGCCAGCAGTGAAGCTCCAGCTAACTATGGCTACACCTTC
>TRBV27|TRBD1|.|TRBJ1-1
CASRDRDGVSTEAFF
TGTGCCAGCAGGGACAGGGACGGGGTGAGCACTGAAGCTTTCTTT
>TRBV5-5|.|.|TRBJ1-4
CASSAPSKGVGEDEKLFF
TGTGCCAGCAGCGCCCCATCAAAGGGGGTCGGCGAGGATGAAAAACTGTTTTTT
>TRBV11-2|TRBD1|.|TRBJ1-4
CASSSTGSNEKLFF
TGTGCCAGCAGCTCGACAGGGTCTAATGAAAAACTGTTTTTT
>TRBV4-2|.|.|TRBJ1-2
CASSQDRKGRAEVGYTF
TGTGCCAGCAGCCAAGATAGAAAGGGCAGGGCCGAGGTTGGCTACACCTTC
>TRBV9|TRBD1|.|TRBJ1-5
CASSTGTGFGDQPQHF
TGTGCCAGCAGCACCGGGACAGGGTTCGGGGATCAGCCCCAGCATTTT
>TRBV2|TRBD1|.|TRBJ1-5
CASSPGTGGNQPQHF
TGTGCCAGCAGCCCCGGGACAGGGGGCAATCAGCCCCAGCATTTT
>TRBV6-2/TRBV6-3|TRBD1|once|TRBJ2-2
CASSAHRGRVRPRELFF
TGTGCCAGCAGTGCCCACAGGGGACGGGTCCGTCCGAGGGAGCTGTTTTTT
>TRBV9|.|.|TRBJ1-4
CASSVGPTGLNEKLFF
TGTGCCAGCAGCGTAGGGCCGACAGGCCTTAATGAAAAACTGTTTTTT
>TRBV18|.|.|TRBJ1-2
CASSPPLAPSYGYTF
TGTGCCAGCTCACCACCGCTAGCCCCATCCTATGGCTACACCTTC
>TRBV5-8|.|.|TRBJ2-6
CASSSRGSGANVLTF
TGTGCCAGCAGCAGCAGGGGCTCTGGGGCCAACGTCCTGACTTTC
>TRBV4-1|.|.|TRBJ2-2
CASSRGQNTGELFF
TGCGCCAGCAGCCGGGGACAGAACACCGGGGAGCTGTTTTTT
>TRBV19|.|.|TRBJ1-5
CASSIMTGSNQPQHF
TGTGCCAGTAGTATTATGACTGGATCGAATCAGCCCCAGCATTTT
>TRBV25-1|.|.|TRBJ2-1
CASSEQGYNEQFF
TGTGCCAGCAGTGAACAGGGTTACAATGAGCAGTTCTTC
>TRBV30|.|.|TRBJ2-3
CAWRRASTDTQYF
TGTGCCTGGAGGCGAGCCAGCACAGATACGCAGTATTTT
>TRBV5-1|TRBD2|.|TRBJ2-1
CASSTFAGGDNEQFF
TGCGCCAGCAGCACCTTCGCGGGGGGCGACAATGAGCAGTTCTTC
>TRBV3-1/TRBV3-2|TRBD1|.|TRBJ2-2
CASSQRTGERTGELFF
TGTGCCAGCAGCCAACGGACAGGGGAAAGGACCGGGGAGCTGTTTTTT
>TRBV6-1|.|.|TRBJ1-5
CASSEAPGAGPQHF
TGTGCCAGCAGTGAAGCGCCAGGGGCCGGGCCCCAGCATTTT
>TRBV18|TRBD2|.|TRBJ2-5
CASSPRLAGNQETQYF
TGTGCCAGCTCACCCAGACTAGCGGGGAACCAAGAGACCCAGTACTTC
>TRBV6-5|TRBD1|.|TRBJ1-6
CASSRQGNSPLHF
TGTGCCAGCAGTCGACAGGGGAATTCACCCCTCCACTTT
>TRBV18|.|.|TRBJ2-3
CASSLRAGDTQYF
TGTGCCAGCTCACTCAGGGCCGGAGATACGCAGTATTTT
>TRBV19|TRBD2|.|TRBJ2-7
CASSPGTSGGAFEQYF
TGTGCCAGTAGCCCAGGGACTAGCGGGGGGGCCTTCGAGCAGTACTTC
>TRBV7-8|TRBD2|.|TRBJ2-3
CASSARLAGTDTQYF
TGTGCCAGCAGCGCCCGACTAGCGGGCACAGATACGCAGTATTTT
>TRBV6-5|.|.|TRBJ1-2
CASSFTANYGYTF
TGTGCCAGCAGCTTTACAGCTAACTATGGCTACACCTTC
>TRBV5-1|TRBD1|.|TRBJ1-6
CASSRDREGSPLHF
TGCGCCAGCAGCCGGGACAGGGAGGGGTCACCCCTCCACTTT
>TRBV5-1|TRBD1|once|TRBJ1-4
CASSTNTGVNEKLFF
TGCGCCAGCAGCACGAATACAGGGGTTAATGAAAAACTGTTTTTT
>TRBV5-5|TRBD1|.|TRBJ2-3
CASSLLQGSDTQYF
TGTGCCAGCAGCTTGCTACAGGGGTCAGATACGCAGTATTTT
>TRBV7-6|.|.|TRBJ1-6
CASSPTSYSPLHF
TGTGCCAGCAGCCCGACATCTTATTCACCCCTCCACTTT
>TRBV24-1|TRBD1|.|TRBJ1-2
CATSDLDPGTGDGYTF
TGTGCCACCAGTGATTTGGACCCTGGGACAGGGGATGGCTACACCTTC
>TRBV6-5|.|.|TRBJ1-2
CASGASTFYGYTF
TGTGCCAGCGGCGCGTCGACTTTTTATGGCTACACCTTC
>TRBV24-1|.|.|TRBJ2-2
CATKGGGSGELFF
TGTGCCACCAAAGGAGGAGGGTCCGGGGAGCTGTTTTTT